This entry lists 18 T cell receptor beta chains sequenced from one sample in a study of blood T cells in healthy people across ages. A second PCR of roughly 6 to 12 cycles used a sample-barcoded 5' primer and a J-beta primer mix. TCRdb re-derived calls from the 5' RACE reads in MiXCR, one entry per CDR3 protein. The data hold over 1,500,000 distinct CDR3 sequences, with about 50% observed a single time. The sequenced sample was blood. The receptor set was obtained from a woman between 35 and 50 years old in good health.

This sequence joins TRBV4-3 and TRBJ2-7; TRBD1 matches 9 bases. The CDR3 totals 15 residues. Germline V CDR1 and CDR2: LGHNA, YSLEER. The junction had 6 bases not matched to a gene; V was cut back by 3 bases and J by 3 bases. CDR3: CASSQAGTGNYEQYF. Here the CDR3 DNA reads TGCGCCAGCAGCCAGGCCGGGACAGGGAACTACGAGCAGTACTTC.

The CDR3 DNA sequence: TGTGCCAGCAGTGAAAACGGGGGGGCCGTAGATACGCAGTATTTT. Protein: CASSENGGAVDTQYF. The chain combines TRBV2 with TRBJ2-3; 8 bases match TRBD2. Germline assignment: CDR1 SNHLY and CDR2 FYNNEI. V shed 2 bases, J shed 5 bases, and the junction held 6 bases outside the gene matches. The CDR3 covers 15 residues.

This chain uses TRBV2 with TRBJ2-3; 7 positions match TRBD1. CDR3 size: 15 residues. The V gene end was trimmed by 1 base and the J gene end by 2 bases; junction bases not matched to a gene: 3. The germline V gene encodes CDR1 SNHLY and CDR2 FYNNEI. The CDR3, as DNA: TGTGCCAGCAGTGAAGAACAGGGGATCACAGATACGCAGTATTTT. It is translated as CASSEEQGITDTQYF.

This clonotype was seen more than once but under ten times. The chain joins TRBV5-1 to TRBJ2-5; D is tentatively TRBD1 or TRBD2 (5 bases each). Trimming removed 2 bases at V and 3 bases at J, with 11 bases between. CDR3 size: 14 residues. Looked up from germline, CDR1 is SGHRS and CDR2 is YFSETQ. CDR3 in DNA: TGCGCCAGCAGCTTTAAGAGGGACGAAGAGACCCAGTACTTC. Translating gives CASSFKRDEETQYF.

This clonotype came up a few times. DNA for the CDR3: TGCAGTGCTAGAGCGGGCAGTGCGGCTGGCTACACCTTC. This sequence encodes CSARAGSAAGYTF. V gene TRBV20-1 combines with J gene TRBJ1-2; no clear D gene. The CDR3 is made up of 13 amino acids. Trimming left V 1 base short and J 7 bases short, with 13 bases between. CDR1 and CDR2 (germline): DFQATT, SNEGSKA (reference sequence).

This clonotype came up a few times. CDR3 sequence (DNA): TGTGCCAGCCGACGGACAGGGGAGCAGTTCTTC. Protein: CASRRTGEQFF. V and J are TRBV28 and TRBJ2-1; 8 bases agree with TRBD1. The CDR3 has 11 amino acids. V dropped 8 bases and J dropped 10; count of bases not matched to a gene: 4. Germline V gene sequence: CDR1 MDHEN, CDR2 SYDVKM.

This clonotype was seen only a few times. This chain uses TRBV5-1 with TRBJ2-3, with D possibly being TRBD2 (6 bases). The germline CDR1 and CDR2 sequences are SGHRS and YFSETQ. The CDR3 is made up of 16 amino acids. Trimming stripped 0 bases from V and 1 base from J, with 12 bases between. The CDR3 reads CASSLGTSRRTDTQYF. CDR3 bases: TGCGCCAGCAGCTTGGGAACTAGCCGACGCACAGATACGCAGTATTTT.

This clonotype has only a few counts. This sequence joins TRBV9 and TRBJ2-7, with D possibly being TRBD2 (6 bases). Germline V gene lookup returns CDR1 SGDLS and CDR2 YYNGEE. Between the trimmed V and J ends, which lost 7 bases and 6 bases, there was a span of 20 bases. This CDR3 comprises 14 residues. The CDR3, as DNA: TGTGCCAGCTCCGGGAGAGGGATTTTCTCCGAGCAGTACTTC. Residues: CASSGRGIFSEQYF.

For this clonotype: One end of the junction is discordant with germline, which a read error may explain. The chain is built from TRBV7-7 and TRBJ2-1, with TRBD2 matching 14 bases. CDR3 length: 14 amino acids. CDR1 and CDR2 from the germline V gene are SSHAT and FNYEAQ (reference sequence). The CDR3 nucleotides read TGTGCTAGCAGCAGACTAGCGGGGGGGCATGAGCAGTTCTTC. Translating it yields CASSRLAGGHEQFF.

This clonotype has only a few counts. The chain carries TRBV20-1 and TRBJ1-6, with 7 bases aligning to TRBD1. V lost 5 bases to trimming and J lost 9 bases; unmatched junction nucleotides: 4. The CDR3 sequence is 12 residues long. Germline V lookup: CDR1 DFQATT, CDR2 SNEGSKA (reference sequence). CDR3 in amino acids: CSARTGVSPLHF. The CDR3 coding sequence is TGCAGTGCTCGAACAGGGGTTTCACCCCTCCACTTT.

The gene calls are TRBV5-6 and TRBJ1-1; D call uncertain. CDR1 is SGHDT and CDR2 is YYEEEE in the germline V gene. Deletions cut 0 bases from V and 6 bases from J, with 9 bases between. This CDR3 has 13 amino acids. This CDR3 reads CASSLGSGPEAFF. CDR3 sequence (DNA): TGTGCCAGCAGCTTGGGTTCTGGCCCTGAAGCTTTCTTT. Using reference TRBV5-6 and TRBJ1-1 for the parts outside the CDR3, the full variable domain is DAGVTQSPTHLIKTRGQQVTLRCSPKSGHDTVSWYQQALGQGPQFIFQYYEEEERQRGNFPDRFSGHQFPNYSSELNVNALLLGDSALYLCASSLGSGPEAFFGQGTRLTVV.

The J gene is TRBJ2-7, the V gene TRBV15, with 8 bases aligning to TRBD2. The J call may be mistaken, given a closer DNA end match to TRBJ2-5. Germline loops: CDR1 LNHNV, CDR2 YYDKDF (reference sequence). The CDR3 totals 16 residues. In nucleotides, the CDR3 is TGTGCCACCAGCAGAGAGGCGGTTAGCGGGGTAAAGACCCAGTACTTC. Translation gives CATSREAVSGVKTQYF.

The CDR3: CASSLFIAGTSGGVGQFF. In DNA, the CDR3 is TGTGCCAGCAGTTTATTTATCGCCGGGACTAGCGGGGGCGTAGGGCAGTTCTTC. The V gene is TRBV28, the J gene TRBJ2-1; 14 nucleotides line up with TRBD2. The CDR3 is made up of 18 amino acids. Germline loops: CDR1 MDHEN, CDR2 SYDVKM. With 1 base clipped from V and 12 bases from J, the junction kept 14 bases outside the gene matches. Together with reference TRBV28 and TRBJ2-1, the CDR3 gives the full variable domain: DVKVTQSSRYLVKRTGEKVFLECVQDMDHENMFWYRQDPGLGLRLIYFSYDVKMKEKGDIPEGYSVSREKKERFSLILESASTNQTSMYLCASSLFIAGTSGGVGQFFGPGTRLTVL.

Points on this clonotype: An end of the junction does not agree with germline; a read error may underlie this. CDR3 sequence reads: CSASPESETQSF. CDR3 sequence (DNA): TGCAGTGCTTCCCCAGAATCGGAGACCCAGTCCTTC. The rearrangement uses TRBV20-1 and TRBJ2-7; D is undetermined. This CDR3 is built from 12 residues. Per the germline V gene, CDR1 is DFQATT and CDR2 is SNEGSKA (reference sequence).

The gene calls are TRBV28 and TRBJ2-3; 10 bases agree with TRBD2. CDR3 length equals 20 residues. V gave up 4 bases and J gave up 0 bases; unmatched junction bases: 16. Germline lookup yields CDR1 MDHEN and CDR2 SYDVKM. The CDR3, as DNA: TGTGCCAGCAGTTCTTGGGCCTGGACTAGCGGAACTTCTAGCACAGATACGCAGTATTTT. Translating gives CASSSWAWTSGTSSTDTQYF.

The chain combines TRBV27 with TRBJ1-6; the D is unclear. V gave up 4 bases and J gave up 11 bases, with 9 bases separating them. The CDR3 runs to 12 residues. CDR1 and CDR2 (germline): MNHEY, SMNVEV (reference sequence). The CDR3 coding sequence is TGTGCCAGCAGTTCCGGGCCCGCACCCCTCCACTTT. Translation: CASSSGPAPLHF.

This chain joins TRBV10-3 and TRBJ2-5, with TRBD1 as a possible D gene (5 bases). The J call may be incorrect, as the DNA end agrees better with TRBJ2-7. CDR1 is ENHRY, CDR2 SYGVKD, per germline. This CDR3 has 14 residues. The CDR3 DNA sequence: TGTGCCATCAGTTTCATCCAGGGTAAAGGCGAGCAGTACTTC. Residues: CAISFIQGKGEQYF.

The chain carries TRBV20-1 and TRBJ2-3; tentative D call: TRBD2 (6 bases). V was pared by 7 bases and J by 1 base, with 12 bases between. There are 13 residues in the CDR3. Germline V CDR1 and CDR2: DFQATT, SNEGSKA (reference sequence). CDR3 in amino acids: CSGRLGGTDTQYF. The CDR3 nucleotides read TGCAGTGGAAGACTAGGAGGCACAGATACGCAGTATTTT.